Listed below are T cell receptor beta chains from one sample, sequenced in a study of OX40 agonist ivuxolimab in advanced cancers. TCRdb's copy holds only in-frame clones and misses some; the assay was immunoSEQ multiplex PCR. The table records about 81,000 clones, just over 90% of them present only once. Sequencing used CD4+ or CD8+ T cells sorted from blood, obtained in a trial of the OX40 agonist ivuxolimab. All receptors come from an adult with an advanced solid tumor such as melanoma, head and neck, liver or kidney cancer. CDR3s include the opening cysteine and the closing phenylalanine or tryptophan. Each record gives: D gene, V gene, clone size, J gene, CDR3 protein, CDR3 DNA. The D gene is left open where the match is weak. Clone size is not always given. Where it is, it says once, few, many or a class for expanded clones.

d_gene: .
v_gene: TRBV11-2
abundance: .
j_gene: TRBJ2-7
CDR3aa: CASSRLNEQYF
CDR3nt: TGTGCCAGCAGTCGCCTTAACGAGCAGTACTTC

d_gene: TRBD2
v_gene: TRBV4-1
abundance: .
j_gene: TRBJ2-3
CDR3aa: CASSSGRATDTQYF
CDR3nt: TGCGCCAGCAGTAGCGGGAGGGCCACAGATACGCAGTATTTT

d_gene: TRBD1
v_gene: TRBV27
abundance: .
j_gene: TRBJ2-3
CDR3aa: CASSLGRGLSTDTQYF
CDR3nt: TGTGCCAGCAGTTTAGGCAGGGGGCTTAGCACAGATACGCAGTATTTT

d_gene: .
v_gene: TRBV2
abundance: .
j_gene: TRBJ1-5
CDR3aa: CASVGRGGNQPQHF
CDR3nt: TGTGCCAGCGTGGGGCGAGGGGGCAATCAGCCCCAGCATTTT

d_gene: .
v_gene: TRBV18
abundance: .
j_gene: TRBJ2-7
CDR3aa: CASSLRGTASYEQYF
CDR3nt: TGTGCCAGCTCACTCCGCGGGACTGCCTCCTACGAGCAGTACTTC

d_gene: .
v_gene: TRBV15
abundance: .
j_gene: TRBJ1-5
CDR3aa: CATSRDRRDSNQPQHF
CDR3nt: TGTGCCACCAGCAGAGATAGGAGGGACAGCAATCAGCCCCAGCATTTT

d_gene: .
v_gene: TRBV7-9
abundance: .
j_gene: TRBJ2-7
CDR3aa: CASSPSEGLAYEQYF
CDR3nt: TGTGCCAGCAGCCCAAGTGAGGGGTTGGCCTACGAGCAGTACTTC

d_gene: .
v_gene: TRBV4-1
abundance: .
j_gene: TRBJ2-7
CDR3aa: CASSQVTWGTYEQYF
CDR3nt: TGCGCCAGCAGCCAAGTAACATGGGGTACCTACGAGCAGTACTTC

d_gene: TRBD1
v_gene: TRBV5-8
abundance: .
j_gene: TRBJ1-5
CDR3aa: CASSEGQVGNQPQHF
CDR3nt: TGTGCCAGCAGCGAGGGACAGGTGGGCAATCAGCCCCAGCATTTT

d_gene: .
v_gene: TRBV10-2
abundance: .
j_gene: TRBJ2-1
CDR3aa: CASSDVAGASYNEQFF
CDR3nt: TGCGCCAGCAGTGATGTGGCGGGGGCGTCCTACAATGAGCAGTTCTTC

d_gene: .
v_gene: TRBV9
abundance: .
j_gene: TRBJ1-1
CDR3aa: CASSVGDTGRGAFF
CDR3nt: TGTGCCAGCAGCGTCGGGGATACAGGGAGGGGAGCTTTCTTT

d_gene: .
v_gene: TRBV23-1
abundance: .
j_gene: TRBJ2-1
CDR3aa: CASSQSTREQFF
CDR3nt: TGCGCCAGCAGTCAATCGACAAGAGAGCAGTTCTTC

d_gene: .
v_gene: TRBV2
abundance: .
j_gene: TRBJ2-7
CDR3aa: CASSLSRLTSYEQYF
CDR3nt: TGTGCCAGCAGTCTCTCACGATTGACATCCTACGAGCAGTACTTC

d_gene: .
v_gene: TRBV7-9
abundance: .
j_gene: TRBJ2-7
CDR3aa: CASSLVQYEQYF
CDR3nt: TGTGCCAGCAGCTTAGTTCAATACGAGCAGTACTTC

d_gene: TRBD2
v_gene: TRBV7-7
abundance: .
j_gene: TRBJ2-1
CDR3aa: CASSLALAGGDNEQFF
CDR3nt: TGTGCTAGCAGCTTAGCGCTAGCGGGAGGGGACAATGAGCAGTTCTTC

d_gene: .
v_gene: TRBV10-2
abundance: .
j_gene: TRBJ2-7
CDR3aa: CASKGRTTYEQYF
CDR3nt: TGCGCCAGCAAGGGCAGGACAACCTACGAGCAGTACTTC

d_gene: TRBD1
v_gene: TRBV27
abundance: .
j_gene: TRBJ1-1
CDR3aa: CASSHGTGITEAFF
CDR3nt: TGTGCCAGCAGCCACGGGACAGGGATCACTGAAGCTTTCTTT

d_gene: .
v_gene: TRBV2
abundance: .
j_gene: TRBJ2-6
CDR3aa: CASSGTGLNGANVLTF
CDR3nt: TGTGCCAGCAGTGGAACAGGGTTGAATGGGGCCAACGTCCTGACTTTC

d_gene: .
v_gene: TRBV19
abundance: .
j_gene: TRBJ1-2
CDR3aa: CASSILSTGSNYGYTF
CDR3nt: TGTGCCAGTAGTATCCTTTCGACAGGCTCTAACTATGGCTACACCTTC

d_gene: .
v_gene: TRBV10-3
abundance: .
j_gene: TRBJ1-2
CDR3aa: CAISETPSGTNYGYTF
CDR3nt: TGTGCCATCAGTGAGACGCCATCCGGGACAAACTATGGCTACACCTTC

d_gene: .
v_gene: TRBV27
abundance: .
j_gene: TRBJ2-1
CDR3aa: CASSGTHNEQFF
CDR3nt: TGTGCCAGCAGCGGGACCCACAATGAGCAGTTCTTC

d_gene: .
v_gene: TRBV4-1
abundance: once
j_gene: TRBJ2-1
CDR3aa: CASSQALARDNEQFF
CDR3nt: TGCGCCAGCAGCCAAGCCCTAGCGAGAGACAATGAGCAGTTCTTC

d_gene: .
v_gene: TRBV6-5
abundance: .
j_gene: TRBJ1-1
CDR3aa: CASSPTQLNTEAFF
CDR3nt: TGTGCCAGCAGTCCGACACAGCTGAACACTGAAGCTTTCTTT

d_gene: .
v_gene: TRBV4-1
abundance: .
j_gene: TRBJ1-1
CDR3aa: CASSQAWETIEAFF
CDR3nt: TGCGCCAGCAGCCAAGCATGGGAAACGATTGAAGCTTTCTTT

d_gene: .
v_gene: TRBV7-9
abundance: .
j_gene: TRBJ1-1
CDR3aa: CASSLPANTEAFF
CDR3nt: TGTGCCAGCAGCTTACCGGCGAACACTGAAGCTTTCTTT

d_gene: .
v_gene: TRBV7-9
abundance: .
j_gene: TRBJ1-1
CDR3aa: CASSSRGGGMNTEAFF
CDR3nt: TGTGCCAGCAGCAGTCGGGGAGGGGGTATGAACACTGAAGCTTTCTTT

d_gene: TRBD2
v_gene: TRBV4-1
abundance: .
j_gene: TRBJ2-1
CDR3aa: CASSQVAGGLNEQFF
CDR3nt: TGCGCCAGCAGCCAAGTAGCGGGGGGGCTCAATGAGCAGTTCTTC

d_gene: .
v_gene: TRBV19
abundance: .
j_gene: TRBJ1-5
CDR3aa: CASSMALGYNNQPQHF
CDR3nt: TGTGCCAGTAGTATGGCCCTCGGGTACAACAATCAGCCCCAGCATTTT

d_gene: TRBD2
v_gene: TRBV2
abundance: .
j_gene: TRBJ2-3
CDR3aa: CASSDPSGGLGTDTQYF
CDR3nt: TGTGCCAGCAGTGACCCTAGCGGGGGGTTGGGGACAGATACGCAGTATTTT

d_gene: .
v_gene: TRBV9
abundance: .
j_gene: TRBJ1-2
CDR3aa: CASSVAEGQNYGYTF
CDR3nt: TGTGCCAGCAGCGTAGCTGAAGGACAGAACTATGGCTACACCTTC

d_gene: .
v_gene: TRBV9
abundance: .
j_gene: TRBJ1-1
CDR3aa: CASSVVPGKEAFF
CDR3nt: TGTGCCAGCAGCGTAGTGCCAGGGAAGGAAGCTTTCTTT

d_gene: .
v_gene: TRBV29-1
abundance: .
j_gene: TRBJ1-1
CDR3aa: CSVDLGGGPQAFF
CDR3nt: TGCAGCGTTGATCTCGGGGGTGGCCCCCAAGCTTTCTTT